Sequencing of this T cell receptor beta chain was carried out in a study of blood T cell repertoires in COVID-19. Study background: COVID-19 samples from acute and convalescent phases originated in the United States, Italy and Spain.

The V gene's germline CDR1 is SQVTM and CDR2 ANQGSEA. The CDR3 is made up of 11 amino acids. Trimming removed 7 bases from V and 2 bases from J; junction bases left unmatched: 2. Original processing notes: Amplifying reference gene primers gave estimates of nucleated cell counts. The data were produced by immunoSEQ multiplex PCR, yet TCRdb's version contains in-frame clones alone and is incomplete. The V and J calls and the clone size are those of that table, but D and trimming were determined from the DNA. This table has more than 250,000 clones, roughly 88% appearing once. Participants were aged roughly 18 to 90 years, lived in under 30 US areas, and enrolled virtually. Cohort allocation depended upon clinical history that participants reported.

The sequence came from a man aged 30-40 years who had recovered from COVID-19. What was sequenced was PBMCs or T cells enriched from blood (not recorded which). The chain employs TRBV29-1 and TRBJ2-7, with TRBD1 matching 7 bases. The CDR3 region has the DNA TGCAGCGGGGGGACAGCCTACGAGCAGTACTTC. It encodes CSGGTAYEQYF.